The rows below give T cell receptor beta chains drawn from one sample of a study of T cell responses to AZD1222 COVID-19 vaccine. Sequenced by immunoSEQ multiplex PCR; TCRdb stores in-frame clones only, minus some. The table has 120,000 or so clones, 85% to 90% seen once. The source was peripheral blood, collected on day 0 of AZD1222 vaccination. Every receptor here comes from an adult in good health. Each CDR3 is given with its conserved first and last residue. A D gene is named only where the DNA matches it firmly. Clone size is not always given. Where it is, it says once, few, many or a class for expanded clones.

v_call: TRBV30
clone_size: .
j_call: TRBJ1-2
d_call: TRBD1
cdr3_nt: TGTGCCTGGAGGAAGACAGGGGAAAACTATGGCTACACCTTC
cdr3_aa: CAWRKTGENYGYTF

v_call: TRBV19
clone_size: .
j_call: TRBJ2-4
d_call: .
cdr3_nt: TGTGCCAGTATCCCCCAGGGGCAAAACATTCAGTACTTC
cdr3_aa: CASIPQGQNIQYF

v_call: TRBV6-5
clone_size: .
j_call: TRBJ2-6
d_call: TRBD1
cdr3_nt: TGTGCCAGCAGACTTGACAGGGCTGGGGCCAACGTCCTGACTTTC
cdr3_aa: CASRLDRAGANVLTF

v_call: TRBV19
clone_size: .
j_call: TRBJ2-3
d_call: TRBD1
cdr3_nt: TGTGCCAGTAGAACGGGACAGACGAATACGCAGTATTTT
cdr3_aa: CASRTGQTNTQYF

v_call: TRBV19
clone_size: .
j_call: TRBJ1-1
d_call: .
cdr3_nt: TGTGCCAGTAACCAGGGTCGGGACACTGAAGCTTTCTTT
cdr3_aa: CASNQGRDTEAFF

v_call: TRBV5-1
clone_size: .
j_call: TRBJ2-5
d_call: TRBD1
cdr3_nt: TGCGCCAGCAGCCCCGGGACAGGGGAAAAGACCCAGTACTTC
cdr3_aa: CASSPGTGEKTQYF

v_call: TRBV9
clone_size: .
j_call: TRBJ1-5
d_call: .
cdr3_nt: TGTGCCAGCAGCGTAGATAGCGGTTTTAATAGCAATCAGCCCCAGCATTTT
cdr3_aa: CASSVDSGFNSNQPQHF

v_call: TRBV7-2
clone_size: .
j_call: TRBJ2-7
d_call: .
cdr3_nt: TGTGCCAGCAGCTTAGTCGGCTCCTCCTACGAGCAGTACTTC
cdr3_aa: CASSLVGSSYEQYF

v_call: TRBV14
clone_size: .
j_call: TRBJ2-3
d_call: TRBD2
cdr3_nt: TGTGCCAGCAGCTTGCTAGCGGGTACCGGGGATACGCAGTATTTT
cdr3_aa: CASSLLAGTGDTQYF

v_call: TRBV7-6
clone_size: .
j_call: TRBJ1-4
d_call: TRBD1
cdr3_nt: TGTGCCAGCAGCCCCAGGACAGGGGTCCTTGAAAAACTGTTTTTT
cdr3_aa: CASSPRTGVLEKLFF

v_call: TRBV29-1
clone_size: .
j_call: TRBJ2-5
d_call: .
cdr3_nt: TGCAGCGTTGATACCGGGAACCAAGAGACCCAGTACTTC
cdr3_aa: CSVDTGNQETQYF

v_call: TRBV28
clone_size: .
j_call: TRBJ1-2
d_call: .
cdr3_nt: TGTGCCAGCGGGACCGGACAATCCTATGGCTACACCTTC
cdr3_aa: CASGTGQSYGYTF

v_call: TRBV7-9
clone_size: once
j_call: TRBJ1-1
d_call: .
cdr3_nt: TGTGCCAGCAGCTCGCTCCTGGGGACGAACACTGAAGCTTTCTTT
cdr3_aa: CASSSLLGTNTEAFF

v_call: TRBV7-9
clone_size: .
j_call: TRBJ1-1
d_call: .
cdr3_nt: TGTGCCAGCAGCTTAGCGTTCCAGAACACTGAAGCTTTCTTT
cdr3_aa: CASSLAFQNTEAFF

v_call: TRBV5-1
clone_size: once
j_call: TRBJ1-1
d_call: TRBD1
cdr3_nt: TGCGCCAGCAGCTTAAAACAGGGGGGAAACACTGAAGCTTTCTTT
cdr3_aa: CASSLKQGGNTEAFF

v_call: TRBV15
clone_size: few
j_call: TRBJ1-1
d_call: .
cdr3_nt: TGTGCCACCAGCAGAGATTTCGGTACTGAAGCTTTCTTT
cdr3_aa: CATSRDFGTEAFF

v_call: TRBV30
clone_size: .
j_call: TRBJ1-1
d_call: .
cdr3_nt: TGTGCCTGGAGGTTCCGGGTTTTAGCTTTCTTT
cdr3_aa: CAWRFRVLAFF